Listed here are 21 T cell receptor beta chains from one sample, sequenced in a study of long-term antiretroviral therapy in people with HIV. The assay used was immunoSEQ (version v3.0), run at survey level. Some clones are missing from TCRdb's copy, which holds only in-frame ones; the method was immunoSEQ multiplex PCR. This sample has approximately 13,000 clones; 70% to 85% occur once, and the top ten carry around 7.2%. The sequences come from unsorted PBMCs, collected 0.4 years after starting antiretroviral therapy. These TCRs come from a man aged 30-40 years with HIV.

This clone was observed a handful of times. The chain couples TRBV4-1 to TRBJ2-1; TRBD2 matches at 7 bases. J lost 5 bases, V lost 0 bases, and 4 bases had no gene match. The CDR3 extends over 15 amino acids. The germline V gene has CDR1 MGHRA and CDR2 YSYEKL. The CDR3 sequence is CASSQEGLTNNEQFF. As DNA, the CDR3 is TGCGCCAGCAGCCAAGAGGGACTAACTAACAATGAGCAGTTCTTC.

This chain uses TRBV2 with TRBJ1-3; weak D call: TRBD1 (5 bases). From germline, CDR1 is SNHLY and CDR2 FYNNEI. The V end lost 3 bases, the J end lost 0 bases, and 9 bases lay between the germline ends. The length of the CDR3 is 15 residues. The chain's CDR3 is CASSDRANSGNTIYF. The CDR3 coding sequence is TGTGCCAGCAGTGACAGGGCTAACTCTGGAAACACCATATATTTT.

CDR3 protein: CASSERGGVYEQYF. DNA of the CDR3: TGTGCCAGCAGTGAAAGGGGGGGGGTCTACGAGCAGTACTTC. The chain recombines TRBV2 with TRBJ2-7, with D tentatively TRBD2 (7 bases). The CDR3 is 14 amino acids. Germline CDR1 is SNHLY and CDR2 is FYNNEI. V was cut by 2 bases and J by 3 bases, with 11 bases left in between.

This clone was recorded only once. The chain links TRBV11-2 to TRBJ2-3; maybe TRBD1 (5 bases). Trimming removed 8 bases from V and 2 bases from J, with 11 bases in between. The germline V gene encodes CDR1 SGHAT and CDR2 FQNNGV. The CDR3 is made up of 13 amino acids. Here the CDR3 reads CASRRGATDTQYF. As DNA, the CDR3 is TGTGCCAGCCGTAGGGGTGCCACAGATACGCAGTATTTT.

This chain connects TRBV7-3 to TRBJ1-3; unclear D gene. Germline assignment: CDR1 SGHTA and CDR2 FQGTGA. The CDR3 has 13 amino acids. Trimming shortened V by 4 bases and J by 4 bases, and 8 bases separated the two germline ends. Written as DNA, the CDR3 is TGTGCCAGCAGCTCCTCCGCGGGAAACACCATATATTTT. This gives the protein CASSSSAGNTIYF.

This sequence joins TRBV19 and TRBJ1-5; D is ambiguous. Trimming left V 6 bases short and J 0 bases short, with 18 bases between. Germline V gene data show CDR1 as LNHDA and CDR2 as SQIVND (reference sequence). The CDR3 totals 17 residues. The CDR3 nucleotides are TGTGCCAGTAGCACCAGGCGTCGGGGTTATAGCAATCAGCCCCAGCATTTT. It translates to CASSTRRRGYSNQPQHF.

V usage is TRBV30 and J usage is TRBJ1-1; D might be TRBD1 (5 bases). With 8 bases removed from V and 10 bases from J, the gap between germline ends came to 20 bases. Germline V CDR1 and CDR2: GTSNPN, SVGIG (reference sequence). This CDR3 is 12 amino acids long. DNA of the CDR3: TGTGCCAGTGAAGGGGACCTGGGGGGAGCTTTCTTT. The encoded protein is CASEGDLGGAFF.

V and J are TRBV7-9 and TRBJ1-1; D not resolved. Germline CDR1 and CDR2: SEHNR and FQNEAQ (reference sequence). V was trimmed by 5 bases and J by 10 bases, leaving 20 bases between them. This CDR3 spans 14 amino acids. The CDR3 sequence: CASSDPLAAVVAFF. The CDR3, as DNA: TGTGCCAGCAGCGACCCTCTCGCAGCGGTAGTAGCTTTCTTT.

CDR3 bases: TGCGCCAGCAGCCAAGAAGCAGGGGGGGGATCAGGTGGCTACACCTTC. Translating gives CASSQEAGGGSGGYTF. The chain uses TRBV4-1 and TRBJ1-2; 7 bases are a match to TRBD1. The CDR3 contains 16 residues. The ends lost 0 bases at V and 7 bases at J; junction bases unmatched: 11. Germline V gives CDR1 MGHRA, CDR2 YSYEKL.

The rearrangement joins TRBV7-9 to TRBJ1-1; 8 bases are a match to TRBD1. This CDR3 spans 15 amino acids. CDR1 is SEHNR and CDR2 is FQNEAQ in the germline V gene (reference sequence). The J segment lost 3 bases and the V segment lost 5 bases, leaving 8 bases of the junction unmatched. CDR3: CASSPGQGTDTEAFF. CDR3 DNA sequence: TGTGCCAGCAGCCCAGGACAGGGAACGGACACTGAAGCTTTCTTT.

CDR3 in DNA: TGTGCCAGCAGCCATGGGGGGGGGATCCAGGAGAACACTGAAGCTTTCTTT. It encodes CASSHGGGIQENTEAFF. This chain joins TRBV7-3 and TRBJ1-1, with a tentative D call TRBD1 (5 bases). Germline CDR1 SGHTA, CDR2 FQGTGA. V lost 5 bases, J lost 1 base, and 20 bases lay in between. There are 17 residues in the CDR3.

The chain joins TRBV4-1 to TRBJ2-4; TRBD1 matches 7 bases. With V trimmed by 2 bases and J by 0 bases, 7 bases remained unmatched. The V gene's germline CDR1 is MGHRA and CDR2 YSYEKL. CDR3 size: 17 residues. The CDR3, as DNA: TGCGCCAGCAGCCAATCGGGACAGTTACTAGCCAAAAACATTCAGTACTTC. Protein: CASSQSGQLLAKNIQYF.

J is TRBJ1-6 and V is TRBV27; TRBD1 matches 7 bases. The CDR3 loop spans 14 amino acids. Unmatched junction bases numbered 5, after V lost 6 bases and J lost 6 bases. Germline CDR1 reads MNHEY; CDR2 reads SMNVEV (reference sequence). Written as DNA, the CDR3 is TGTGCCAGCAGACAGGGGATGTTTAATTCACCCCTCCACTTT. Amino acids: CASRQGMFNSPLHF.

This clone has a single count. This rearrangement joins TRBV9 to TRBJ2-1; possibly TRBD2 for D (7 bases). Germline loops: CDR1 SGDLS, CDR2 YYNGEE. The CDR3 spans 16 residues. Trimming shortened V by 0 bases and J by 6 bases, and 16 bases separated the two germline ends. As DNA, the CDR3 is TGTGCCAGCAGCGTAGAGGGGGGGGGAGCGGTCAATGAGCAGTTCTTC. Amino acid sequence: CASSVEGGGAVNEQFF.

The chain combines TRBV29-1 with TRBJ1-1, with TRBD1 matching over 7 bases. CDR1 is SQVTM and CDR2 is ANQGSEA in the germline V gene. This CDR3 has 13 residues. V shed 4 bases, J shed 7 bases, and the junction held 9 bases outside the gene matches. CDR3 amino acids: CSVGIGQAGEAFF. In DNA, the CDR3 is TGCAGCGTTGGGATCGGACAGGCAGGTGAAGCTTTCTTT.

The chain joins TRBV29-1 to TRBJ2-2; D gene ambiguous. CDR1 and CDR2 from the germline V gene are SQVTM and ANQGSEA. The CDR3 has 11 amino acids. V was trimmed by 5 bases and J by 6 bases, leaving 7 bases between them. CDR3 in amino acids: CSVWHAGELFF. The CDR3 DNA sequence: TGCAGCGTTTGGCATGCCGGGGAGCTGTTTTTT.

The J gene is TRBJ1-2, the V gene TRBV4-3; maybe TRBD1 (5 bases). Trimming stripped 0 bases from V and 6 bases from J, with 14 bases between. The CDR3 runs to 15 residues. The germline CDR1 and CDR2 sequences are LGHNA and YSLEER. Written as DNA, the CDR3 is TGCGCCAGCAGCCAAGATCGAGGGGCACCGAATGGCTACACCTTC. It encodes CASSQDRGAPNGYTF.

The chain uses TRBV9 and TRBJ2-1, with TRBD2 matching 10 bases. Germline CDR1 reads SGDLS; CDR2 reads YYNGEE. The CDR3 is 16 residues long. V gave up 4 bases and J gave up 3 bases; unmatched junction bases: 7. The CDR3 DNA reads TGTGCCAGCAGCTCCCGGACTAGCGGATTCTACAATGAGCAGTTCTTC. Translating it yields CASSSRTSGFYNEQFF.

This clone occurred a few times. V is TRBV27 and J is TRBJ2-2; no definite D call. Germline lookup yields CDR1 MNHEY and CDR2 SMNVEV (reference sequence). Trimming removed 3 bases at V and 7 bases at J, with 6 bases between. This CDR3 has 12 amino acids. This CDR3 is CASSLRHGELFF. The CDR3 nucleotides are TGTGCCAGCAGTTTGAGGCACGGGGAGCTGTTTTTT.

This clone was counted a few times. V and J are TRBV30 and TRBJ1-2; no clear D. V lost 0 bases to trimming and J lost 4 bases, with 15 bases between them. Germline CDR1 and CDR2: GTSNPN and SVGIG (reference sequence). The CDR3 is 15 residues long. The CDR3 spells CAWSVPSNRGYGYTF. CDR3 coding DNA: TGTGCCTGGAGTGTACCTAGCAATCGGGGCTATGGCTACACCTTC.

This clone was seen a handful of times. This chain joins TRBV30 and TRBJ1-1; D unresolved. Trimming removed 8 bases at V and 1 base at J, with 11 bases between. From germline, CDR1 is GTSNPN and CDR2 SVGIG (reference sequence). The length of the CDR3 is 12 residues. The CDR3 region has the DNA TGTGCCCACGGAAGACAGAACACTGAAGCTTTCTTT. Translation gives CAHGRQNTEAFF.